Listed here are 8 T cell receptor beta chains from one sample, sequenced in a study of breast tumors, draining lymph nodes, adjacent tissues. TCRdb itself ran the multiplex PCR reads through MiXCR, one entry per CDR3 protein. The table has about 13,000 distinct CDR3 sequences, 45% to 50% seen once; the top ten hold roughly 40%. Sample: tumor-adjacent breast tissue. Receptors were obtained from a female donor with breast cancer. Some clones in this sample may be carry-over from other donors' samples.

This clonotype was seen only a few times. The V call is TRBV5-6, the J call TRBJ2-5, with 10 bases fitting TRBD2. Per germline, CDR1 SGHDT and CDR2 YYEEEE. This CDR3 has 16 amino acids. With 3 bases clipped from V and 2 bases from J, the junction kept 7 bases outside the gene matches. The CDR3 sequence is CASSYRTSGYQETQYF. The CDR3 DNA follows: TGTGCCAGCAGCTACAGGACTAGCGGTTATCAAGAGACCCAGTACTTC.

This clonotype occurred once. The chain carries TRBV11-2 and TRBJ2-4; a possible D gene is TRBD2 (6 bases). The V and J ends lost 5 bases and 0 bases respectively, with 17 bases between them. The V gene's germline CDR1 is SGHAT and CDR2 FQNNGV. The CDR3 spans 17 residues. CDR3 residues: CASSVHTGVLAKNIQYF. CDR3 sequence (DNA): TGTGCCAGCAGCGTACATACGGGGGTACTAGCCAAAAACATTCAGTACTTC.

This clonotype came up many times. V and J are TRBV13 and TRBJ2-7; D is perhaps TRBD2 (6 bases). The V and J ends lost 5 bases and 2 bases respectively, with 16 bases between them. CDR1 and CDR2 (germline): PRHDT, FYEKMQ (reference sequence). The CDR3 consists of 15 residues. CDR3 loop: CASSPPLEGTYEQYF. CDR3 bases: TGTGCCAGCAGCCCCCCCCTGGAGGGAACCTACGAGCAGTACTTC.

The chain recombines TRBV6-5 with TRBJ2-7; D uncertain. The CDR3 extends over 11 amino acids. From germline, CDR1 is MNHEY and CDR2 SVGAGI. Trimming removed 6 bases at V and 7 bases at J, with 10 bases between. CDR3: CASRGQREQYF. DNA of the CDR3: TGTGCCAGCAGGGGCCAGCGAGAGCAGTACTTC.

The J gene is TRBJ2-7, the V gene TRBV29-1; 9 bases are shared with TRBD1. This CDR3 comprises 12 residues. The germline gives CDR1 SQVTM, CDR2 ANQGSEA. J gave up 5 bases and V 4 bases, and 3 bases lay outside the gene matches. The CDR3 here is CSVVTGGHEQYF. DNA for the CDR3: TGCAGCGTTGTTACAGGGGGCCACGAGCAGTACTTC.

The sample holds many counts of this clonotype. Just one base apart from a much larger clone, this may be a read error. The chain recombines TRBV6-5 with TRBJ1-2, with 8 bases identical to TRBD1. The junction had 5 bases not matched to a gene; V was cut back by 6 bases and J by 5 bases. Germline values: CDR1 MNHEY, CDR2 SVGAGI. CDR3 length: 13 residues. This chain's CDR3 is CASRHGQGYGYTF. The CDR3 coding sequence is TGTGCCAGCAGACATGGACAGGGTTATGGCTACACCTTC.

This clonotype was recorded at least ten times. This chain connects TRBV15 to TRBJ1-1; D not resolved. The germline V and J ends were trimmed by 6 bases and 7 bases, with 12 bases remaining between them. The CDR3 is 12 residues long. Per the germline V gene, CDR1 is LNHNV and CDR2 is YYDKDF (reference sequence). CDR3 protein: CATRVGGGEAFF. In nucleotides, the CDR3 is TGTGCCACCAGAGTTGGAGGTGGTGAAGCTTTCTTT.

This clonotype was detected only a few times. The V and J genes are TRBV4-2 and TRBJ1-5; TRBD1 aligns across 7 bases. CDR1 LGHNA and CDR2 YNFKEQ come from the germline V gene. The CDR3 runs to 17 residues. Trimming at V came to 1 base and at J to 4 bases, leaving 10 bases not matched to a gene. CDR3 protein: CASSQVVPGTVNQPQHF. Here the CDR3 DNA reads TGTGCCAGCAGCCAAGTTGTGCCCGGGACAGTTAATCAGCCCCAGCATTTT.